These T cell receptor beta chains were read from a single sample in a study of lymphopenia after photon versus proton radiotherapy. The assay was immunoSEQ multiplex PCR, and TCRdb's table has in-frame clones only and misses some. The data show just over 40,000 clones, more than 70% seen once. Source: peripheral blood, taken from a patient treated with proton-based radiotherapy. These receptors originate from a woman in her seventies with pancreatic cancer. Some clones in this sample may be carry-over from other donors' samples. Both conserved end residues are part of each CDR3. The order of the fields is J gene, V gene, CDR3 protein.

TRBJ1-4	TRBV5-1	CASSLTGTDYEKLFF
TRBJ2-7	TRBV6-6	CASSLWTDSYEQYF
TRBJ2-7	TRBV14	CASSQIGKSYEQYF
TRBJ2-5	TRBV5-6	CASSLGGFQETQYF
TRBJ2-4	TRBV18	CASSPPNQVMGKNIQYF
TRBJ1-5	TRBV28	CASSRRNQPQHF
TRBJ2-7	TRBV18	CASSPRSDSTSYEQYF
TRBJ1-5	TRBV6-6	CASKLDQPQHF
TRBJ1-1	TRBV19	CASSMGTDLNTEAFF
TRBJ1-3	TRBV5-4	CASSLDRLGSGNTIYF
TRBJ1-6	TRBV11-2	CASSLRQGLNSPLHF
TRBJ1-1	TRBV7-3	CASSTGQGSTEAFF
TRBJ2-2	TRBV7-3	CASSLTGELFF
TRBJ1-1	TRBV19	CASSTPDRGLANTEAFF
TRBJ2-3	TRBV10-3	CAISESREDTQYF
TRBJ2-1	TRBV29-1	CSVPGGAGHYNEQFF
TRBJ2-5	TRBV15	CATRPGDREVTQYF
TRBJ2-3	TRBV19	CASSWGRPTDTQYF
TRBJ2-4	TRBV30	CAWSTSFWAAAKNIQYF
TRBJ2-3	TRBV11-3	CASSLGYSTDTQYF
TRBJ1-5	TRBV28	CASSYGVVGNQPQHF
TRBJ2-1	TRBV4-3	CASSQGTSGYYNEQFF
TRBJ2-3	TRBV7-9	CASRQDLRGGGTDTQYF
TRBJ2-7	TRBV28	CASRERGQGAYEQYF
TRBJ1-2	TRBV5-4	CASSSATDYGYTF
TRBJ2-3	TRBV19	CASKPGGGSHTQYF
TRBJ2-1	TRBV9	CASSSRPGGDEQFF
TRBJ2-7	TRBV15	CATSSPKRRNYEQYF
TRBJ1-4	TRBV6-6	CASSTFGRDLNEKLFF
TRBJ2-3	TRBV6-6	CASTTRGLAGSDTQYF
TRBJ2-5	TRBV5-1	CASSFSAEETQYF
TRBJ2-1	TRBV7-2	CASTPFADPTRGQFF
TRBJ2-7	TRBV19	CASKSTGSSYEQYF
TRBJ1-4	TRBV28	CASSLYGGDKEKLFF
TRBJ2-1	TRBV7-9	CASSLASGRLNEQFF
TRBJ2-5	TRBV28	CASSQKLGIIQETQYF
TRBJ1-1	TRBV5-4	CASSLASGGSEAFF
TRBJ1-3	TRBV7-6	CASSLGGGPNTIYF
TRBJ2-5	TRBV5-4	CASSKAGEETQYF
TRBJ1-5	TRBV19	CASSIDLGDRDNQPQHF
TRBJ1-5	TRBV5-6	CASSLLQGNQPQHF